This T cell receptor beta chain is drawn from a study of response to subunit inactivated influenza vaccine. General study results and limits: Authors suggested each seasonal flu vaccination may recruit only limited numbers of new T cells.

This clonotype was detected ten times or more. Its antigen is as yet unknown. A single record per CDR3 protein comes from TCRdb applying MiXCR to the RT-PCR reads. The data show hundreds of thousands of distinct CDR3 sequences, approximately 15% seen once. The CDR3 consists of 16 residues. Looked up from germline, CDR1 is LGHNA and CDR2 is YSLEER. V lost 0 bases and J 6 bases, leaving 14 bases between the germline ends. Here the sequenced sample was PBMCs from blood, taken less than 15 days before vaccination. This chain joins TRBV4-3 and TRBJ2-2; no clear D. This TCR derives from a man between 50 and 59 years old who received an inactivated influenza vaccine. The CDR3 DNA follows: TGCGCCAGCAGCCAAGATTACGCTCTAAGGGCCGGGGAGCTGTTTTTT. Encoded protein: CASSQDYALRAGELFF.